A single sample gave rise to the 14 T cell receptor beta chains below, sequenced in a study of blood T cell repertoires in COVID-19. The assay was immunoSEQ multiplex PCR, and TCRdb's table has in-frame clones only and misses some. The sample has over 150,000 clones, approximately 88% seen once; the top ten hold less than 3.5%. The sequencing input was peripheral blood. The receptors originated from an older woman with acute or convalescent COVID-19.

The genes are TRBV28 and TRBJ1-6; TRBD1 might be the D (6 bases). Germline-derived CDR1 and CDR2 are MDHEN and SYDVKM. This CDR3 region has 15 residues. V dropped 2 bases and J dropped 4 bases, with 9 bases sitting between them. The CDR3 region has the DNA TGTGCCAGCAGTTTAGGGCAGGGGTATAATTCACCCCTCCACTTT. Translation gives CASSLGQGYNSPLHF.

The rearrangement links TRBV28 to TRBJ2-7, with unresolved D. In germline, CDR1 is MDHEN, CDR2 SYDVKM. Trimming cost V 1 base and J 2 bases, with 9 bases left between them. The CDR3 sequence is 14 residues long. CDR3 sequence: CASSLSALAYEQYF. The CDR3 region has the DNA TGTGCCAGCAGTTTATCAGCGTTAGCCTACGAGCAGTACTTC.

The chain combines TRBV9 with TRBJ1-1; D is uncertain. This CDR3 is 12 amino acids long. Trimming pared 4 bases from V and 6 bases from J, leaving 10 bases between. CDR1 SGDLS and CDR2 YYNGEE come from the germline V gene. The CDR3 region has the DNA TGTGCCAGCAGCCGGGGTGAGGCTGAAGCTTTCTTT. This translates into CASSRGEAEAFF.

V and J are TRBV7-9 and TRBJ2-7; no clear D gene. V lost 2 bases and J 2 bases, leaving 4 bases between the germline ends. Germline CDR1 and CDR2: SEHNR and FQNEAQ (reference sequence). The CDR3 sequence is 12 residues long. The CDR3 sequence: CASSLTAYEQYF. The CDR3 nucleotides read TGTGCCAGCAGCTTAACAGCCTACGAGCAGTACTTC. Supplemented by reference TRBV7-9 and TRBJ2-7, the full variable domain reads DTGVSQNPRHKITKRGQNVTFRCDPISEHNRLYWYRQTLGQGPEFLTYFQNEAQLEKSRLLSDRFSAERPKGSFSTLEIQRTEQGDSAMYLCASSLTAYEQYFGPGTRLTVT.

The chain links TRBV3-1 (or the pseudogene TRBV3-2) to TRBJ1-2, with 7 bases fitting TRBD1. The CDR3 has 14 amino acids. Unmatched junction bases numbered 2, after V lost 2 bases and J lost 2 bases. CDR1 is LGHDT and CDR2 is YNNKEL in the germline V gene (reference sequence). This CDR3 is CASSQTGANYGYTF. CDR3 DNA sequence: TGTGCCAGCAGCCAAACAGGGGCCAACTATGGCTACACCTTC.

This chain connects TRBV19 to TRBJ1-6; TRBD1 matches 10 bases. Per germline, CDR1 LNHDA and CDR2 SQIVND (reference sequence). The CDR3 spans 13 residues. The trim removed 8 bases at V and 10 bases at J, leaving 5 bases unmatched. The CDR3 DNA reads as TGTGCCAGTCGGGACAGGGGTGAGTCACCCCTCCACTTT. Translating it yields CASRDRGESPLHF.

The CDR3 DNA reads as TGTGCCAGCAGCTTCTCTGGACAGGGCCAAGATACGCAGTATTTT. Its translation is CASSFSGQGQDTQYF. The rearrangement uses TRBV13 and TRBJ2-3, with 8 bases matching TRBD1. The germline V gene has CDR1 PRHDT and CDR2 FYEKMQ (reference sequence). The CDR3 sequence is 15 residues long. V lost 3 bases and J lost 5; bases outside the gene matches: 7.

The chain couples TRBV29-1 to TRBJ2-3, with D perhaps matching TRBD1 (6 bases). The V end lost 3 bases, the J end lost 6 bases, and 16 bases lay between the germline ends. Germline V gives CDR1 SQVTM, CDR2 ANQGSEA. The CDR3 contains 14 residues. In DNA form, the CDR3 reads TGCAGCGTTGAGTGGACAGAGCGCATCGATACGCAGTATTTT. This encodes CSVEWTERIDTQYF.

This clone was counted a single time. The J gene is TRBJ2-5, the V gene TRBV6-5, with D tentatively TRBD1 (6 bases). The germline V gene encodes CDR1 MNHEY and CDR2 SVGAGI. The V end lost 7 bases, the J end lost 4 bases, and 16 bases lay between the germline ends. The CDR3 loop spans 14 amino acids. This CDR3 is CASISLHRAETQYF. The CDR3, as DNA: TGTGCCAGCATTTCCCTTCACAGGGCAGAGACCCAGTACTTC.

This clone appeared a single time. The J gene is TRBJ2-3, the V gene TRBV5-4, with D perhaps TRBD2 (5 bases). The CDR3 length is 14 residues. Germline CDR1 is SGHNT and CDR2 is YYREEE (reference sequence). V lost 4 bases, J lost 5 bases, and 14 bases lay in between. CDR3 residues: CASSPRTVEDTQYF. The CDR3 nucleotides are TGTGCCAGCAGCCCCCGGACTGTGGAAGATACGCAGTATTTT.

CDR3 DNA sequence: TGTGCCAGCAGAGGGGCGGCATCTAACTATGGCTACACCTTC. Translation gives CASRGAASNYGYTF. This chain connects TRBV6-1 to TRBJ1-2; weak D call: TRBD1 (5 bases). V lost 6 bases and J 0 bases, leaving 11 bases between the germline ends. CDR3 length: 14 residues. Germline-derived CDR1 and CDR2 are MNHNS and SASEGT.

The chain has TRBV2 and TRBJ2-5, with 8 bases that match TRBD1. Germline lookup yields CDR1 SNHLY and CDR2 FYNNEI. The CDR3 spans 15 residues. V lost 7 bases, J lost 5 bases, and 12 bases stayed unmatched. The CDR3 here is CASTYSGGQGETQYF. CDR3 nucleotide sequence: TGTGCCAGCACCTACTCAGGGGGCCAGGGGGAGACCCAGTACTTC. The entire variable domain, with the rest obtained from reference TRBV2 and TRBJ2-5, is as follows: EPEVTQTPSHQVTQMGQEVILRCVPISNHLYFYWYRQILGQKVEFLVSFYNNEISEKSEIFDDQFSVERPDGSNFTLKIRSTKLEDSAMYFCASTYSGGQGETQYFGPGTRLLVL.

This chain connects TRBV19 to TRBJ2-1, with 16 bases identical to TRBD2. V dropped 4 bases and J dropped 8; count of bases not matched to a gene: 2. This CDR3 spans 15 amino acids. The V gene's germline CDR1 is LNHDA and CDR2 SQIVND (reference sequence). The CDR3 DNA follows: TGTGCCAGTAGTACGGGACTAGCGGGGGGGTATGAGCAGTTCTTC. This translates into CASSTGLAGGYEQFF.

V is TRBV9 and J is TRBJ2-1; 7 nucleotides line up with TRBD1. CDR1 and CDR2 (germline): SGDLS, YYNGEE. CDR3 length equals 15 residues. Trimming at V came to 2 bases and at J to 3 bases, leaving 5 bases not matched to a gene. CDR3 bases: TGTGCCAGCAGCGTGGACAGGCCGGTCTACAATGAGCAGTTCTTC. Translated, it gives CASSVDRPVYNEQFF. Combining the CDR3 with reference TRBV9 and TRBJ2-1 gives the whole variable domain DSGVTQTPKHLITATGQRVTLRCSPRSGDLSVYWYQQSLDQGLQFLIQYYNGEERAKGNILERFSAQQFPDLHSELNLSSLELGDSALYFCASSVDRPVYNEQFFGPGTRLTVL.